This TCR beta chain was identified in a study of regulatory T cells in long-lasting Graves disease. At the level of the study: Antithyroid drug use was under 3 months in newly diagnosed Graves' patients.

Documented time point: newly diagnosed GD, antithyroid drugs for less than 3 months. RNA isolated from PBMCs was used to make the TCR library. To make TCR beta libraries, researchers used iRepertoire HTBI primers and Arm-PCR of CDR3 regions. From the multiplex PCR reads, TCRdb called clonotypes with MiXCR, one entry per CDR3 protein. This repertoire shows approximately 400,000 distinct CDR3 sequences, approximately 15% found once; its top ten account for around 7.6%. Germline CDR1 and CDR2: SGHKS and YYEKEE (reference sequence). CDR3 length: 15 residues. Whole-study findings and limits: The sample size was small, and this may have reduced accuracy.

As regards this clonotype: Its antigen is still unknown. A far larger clone is just one base off, so this is likely a read error.

This sample was also put to use in a study of T cells in Graves' hyperthyroidism and ophthalmopathy. From that second work: Lactation, pregnancy, other autoimmune disease or uncontrolled infection excluded patients. Patients with ophthalmopathy were separated from those with stable hyperthyroidism by a 13 V-J model.

The sequencing used peripheral blood mononuclear cells (PBMCs), collected at new diagnosis, from a patient treated with antithyroid drugs. This chain links TRBV5-5 with TRBJ2-1, with 8 bases identical to TRBD2. This clonotype originated in a woman in her forties with Graves disease. Written as DNA, the CDR3 is TGTCCCAGCAGCTTAGGCGGGGGGTTGTACAATGAGCAGTTCTTC. The encoded protein is CPSSLGGGLYNEQFF.